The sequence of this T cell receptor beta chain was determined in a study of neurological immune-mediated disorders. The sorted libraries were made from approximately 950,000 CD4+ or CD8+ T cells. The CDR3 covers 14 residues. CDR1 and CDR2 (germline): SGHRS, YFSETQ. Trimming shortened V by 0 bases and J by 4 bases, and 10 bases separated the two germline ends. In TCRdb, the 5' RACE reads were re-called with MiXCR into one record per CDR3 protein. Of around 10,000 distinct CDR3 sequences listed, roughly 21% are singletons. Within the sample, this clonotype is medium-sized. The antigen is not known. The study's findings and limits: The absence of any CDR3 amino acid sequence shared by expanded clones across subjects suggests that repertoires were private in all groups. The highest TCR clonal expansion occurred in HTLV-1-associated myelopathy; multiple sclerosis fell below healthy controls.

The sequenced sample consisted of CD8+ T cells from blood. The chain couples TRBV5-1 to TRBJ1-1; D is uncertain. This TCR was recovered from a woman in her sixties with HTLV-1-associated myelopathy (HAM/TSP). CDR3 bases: TGCGCCAGCAGCTTGGGTATGCGGTCCACTGAAGCTTTCTTT. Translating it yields CASSLGMRSTEAFF.